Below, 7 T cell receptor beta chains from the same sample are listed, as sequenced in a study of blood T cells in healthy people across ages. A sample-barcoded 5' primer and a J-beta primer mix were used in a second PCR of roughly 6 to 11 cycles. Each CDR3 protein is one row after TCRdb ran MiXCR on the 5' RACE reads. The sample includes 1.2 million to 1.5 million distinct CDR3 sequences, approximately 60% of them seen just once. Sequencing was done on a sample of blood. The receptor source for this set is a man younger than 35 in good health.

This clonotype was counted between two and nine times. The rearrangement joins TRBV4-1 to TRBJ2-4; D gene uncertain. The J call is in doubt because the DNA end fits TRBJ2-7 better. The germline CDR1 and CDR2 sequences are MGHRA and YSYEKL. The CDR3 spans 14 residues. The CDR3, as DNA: TGCGCCAGCAGCCAAGAACATTTTAGGTACGAGCAGTACTTC. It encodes CASSQEHFRYEQYF.

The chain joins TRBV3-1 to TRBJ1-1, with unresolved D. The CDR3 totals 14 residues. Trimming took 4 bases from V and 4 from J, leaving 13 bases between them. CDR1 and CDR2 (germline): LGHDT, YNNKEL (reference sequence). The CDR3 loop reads CASSRQRWITEAFF. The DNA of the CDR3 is TGTGCCAGCAGCCGCCAGAGGTGGATCACTGAAGCTTTCTTT. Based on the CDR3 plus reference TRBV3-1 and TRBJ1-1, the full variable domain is DTAVSQTPKYLVTQMGNDKSIKCEQNLGHDTMYWYKQDSKKFLKIMFSYNNKELIINETVPNRFSPKSPDKAHLNLHINSLELGDSAVYFCASSRQRWITEAFFGQGTRLTVV.

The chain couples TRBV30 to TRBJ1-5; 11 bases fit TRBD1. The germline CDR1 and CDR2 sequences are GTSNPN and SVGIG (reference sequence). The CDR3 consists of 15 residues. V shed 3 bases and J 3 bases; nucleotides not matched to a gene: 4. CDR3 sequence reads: CAWRGQGGHNQPQHF. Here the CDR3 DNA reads TGTGCCTGGAGGGGACAGGGGGGCCACAATCAGCCCCAGCATTTT. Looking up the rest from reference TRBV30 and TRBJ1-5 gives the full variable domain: SQTIHQWPATLVQPVGSPLSLECTVEGTSNPNLYWYRQAAGRGLQLLFYSVGIGQISSEVPQNLSASRPQDRQFILSSKKLLLSDSGFYLCAWRGQGGHNQPQHFGDGTRLSIL.

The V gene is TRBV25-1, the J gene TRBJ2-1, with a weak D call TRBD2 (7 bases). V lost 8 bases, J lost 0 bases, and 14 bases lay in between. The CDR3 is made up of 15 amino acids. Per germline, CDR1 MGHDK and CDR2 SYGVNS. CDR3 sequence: CASGAGHSSYNEQFF. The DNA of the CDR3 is TGTGCCAGCGGAGCGGGACACAGCTCCTACAATGAGCAGTTCTTC.

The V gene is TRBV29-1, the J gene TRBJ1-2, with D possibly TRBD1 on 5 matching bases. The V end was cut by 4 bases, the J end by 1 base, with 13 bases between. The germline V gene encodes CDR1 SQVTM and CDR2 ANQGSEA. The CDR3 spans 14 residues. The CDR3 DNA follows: TGCAGCGTTGGGGGGACCTCTTTTAACTATGGCTACACCTTC. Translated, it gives CSVGGTSFNYGYTF.

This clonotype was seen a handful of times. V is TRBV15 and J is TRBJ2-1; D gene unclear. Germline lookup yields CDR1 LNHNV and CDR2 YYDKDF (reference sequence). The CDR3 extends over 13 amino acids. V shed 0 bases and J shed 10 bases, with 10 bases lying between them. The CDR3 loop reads CATSRDLGAEQFF. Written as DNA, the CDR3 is TGTGCCACCAGCAGAGATTTAGGAGCCGAGCAGTTCTTC.

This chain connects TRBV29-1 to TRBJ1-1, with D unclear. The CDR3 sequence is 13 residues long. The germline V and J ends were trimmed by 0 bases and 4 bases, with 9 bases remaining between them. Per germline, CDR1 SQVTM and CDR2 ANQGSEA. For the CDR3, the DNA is TGCAGCGTTGAAGAGAATCGGGGCACTGAAGCTTTCTTT. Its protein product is CSVEENRGTEAFF.